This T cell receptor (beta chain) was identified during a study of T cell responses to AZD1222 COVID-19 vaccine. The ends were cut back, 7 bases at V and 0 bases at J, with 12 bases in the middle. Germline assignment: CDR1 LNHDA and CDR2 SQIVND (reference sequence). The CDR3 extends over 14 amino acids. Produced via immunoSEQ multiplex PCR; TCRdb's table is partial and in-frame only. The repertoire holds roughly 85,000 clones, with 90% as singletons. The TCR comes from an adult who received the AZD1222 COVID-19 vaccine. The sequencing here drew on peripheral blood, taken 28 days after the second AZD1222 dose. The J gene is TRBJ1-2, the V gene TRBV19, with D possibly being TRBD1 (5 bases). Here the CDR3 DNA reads TGTGCCAGTAACCGACAGATAGCTAACTATGGCTACACCTTC. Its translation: CASNRQIANYGYTF. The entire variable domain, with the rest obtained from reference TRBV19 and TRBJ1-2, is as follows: DGGITQSPKYLFRKEGQNVTLSCEQNLNHDAMYWYRQDPGQGLRLIYYSQIVNDFQKGDIAEGYSVSREKKESFPLTVTSAQKNPTAFYLCASNRQIANYGYTFGSGTRLTVV.